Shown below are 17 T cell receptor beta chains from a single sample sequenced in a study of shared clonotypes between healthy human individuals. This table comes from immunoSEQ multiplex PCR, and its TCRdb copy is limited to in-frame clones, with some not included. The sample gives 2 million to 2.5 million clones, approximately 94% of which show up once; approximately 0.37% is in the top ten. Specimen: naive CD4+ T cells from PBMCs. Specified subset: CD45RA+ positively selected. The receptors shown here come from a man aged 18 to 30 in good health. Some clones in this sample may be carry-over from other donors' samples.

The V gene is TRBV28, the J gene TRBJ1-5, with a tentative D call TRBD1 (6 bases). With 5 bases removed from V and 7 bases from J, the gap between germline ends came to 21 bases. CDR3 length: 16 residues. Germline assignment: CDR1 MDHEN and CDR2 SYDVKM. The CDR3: CASSPSRGRDWQPQHF. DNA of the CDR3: TGTGCCAGCAGTCCTTCCCGGGGGCGTGACTGGCAGCCCCAGCATTTT.

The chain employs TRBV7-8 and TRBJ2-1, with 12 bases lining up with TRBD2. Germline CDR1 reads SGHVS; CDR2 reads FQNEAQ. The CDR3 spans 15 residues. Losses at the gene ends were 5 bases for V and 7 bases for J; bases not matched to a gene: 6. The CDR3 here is CASSRLAGDWNEQFF. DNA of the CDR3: TGTGCCAGCAGCCGACTAGCGGGAGATTGGAATGAGCAGTTCTTC.

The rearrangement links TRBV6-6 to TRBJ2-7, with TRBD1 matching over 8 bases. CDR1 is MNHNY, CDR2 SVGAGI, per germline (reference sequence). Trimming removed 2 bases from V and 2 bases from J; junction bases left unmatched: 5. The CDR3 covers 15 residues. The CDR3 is CASSYATGETYEQYF. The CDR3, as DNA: TGTGCCAGCAGTTACGCGACAGGGGAAACCTACGAGCAGTACTTC.

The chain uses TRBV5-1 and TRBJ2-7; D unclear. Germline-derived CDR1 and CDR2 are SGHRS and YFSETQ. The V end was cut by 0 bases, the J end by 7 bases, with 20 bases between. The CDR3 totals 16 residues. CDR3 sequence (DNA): TGCGCCAGCAGCTTGGGTAATCGAGGTAGATCGGATGAGCAGTACTTC. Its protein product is CASSLGNRGRSDEQYF.

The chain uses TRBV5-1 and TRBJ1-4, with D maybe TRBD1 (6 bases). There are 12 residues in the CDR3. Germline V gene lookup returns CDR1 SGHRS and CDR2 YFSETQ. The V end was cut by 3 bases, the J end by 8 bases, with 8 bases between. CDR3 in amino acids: CASSSQGEKLFF. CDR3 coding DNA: TGCGCCAGCAGCTCCCAGGGGGAAAAACTGTTTTTT.

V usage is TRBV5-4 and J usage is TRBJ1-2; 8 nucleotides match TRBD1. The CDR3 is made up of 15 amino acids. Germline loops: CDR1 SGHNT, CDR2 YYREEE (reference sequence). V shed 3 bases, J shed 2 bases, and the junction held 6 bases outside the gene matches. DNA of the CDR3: TGTGCCAGCAGCTCAGGCCAGGGGGCCAACTATGGCTACACCTTC. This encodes CASSSGQGANYGYTF.

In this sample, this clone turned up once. CDR3 DNA: TGTGCCAGCAGCTTGGCTGGGACACGGAACACTGAAGCTTTCTTT. Translated, it gives CASSLAGTRNTEAFF. The genes are TRBV5-4 and TRBJ1-1, with a possible D match to TRBD1 (6 bases). In germline, CDR1 is SGHNT, CDR2 YYREEE (reference sequence). The CDR3 covers 15 residues. Deletions cut 0 bases from V and 1 base from J, with 10 bases between. Combining the CDR3 with reference TRBV5-4 and TRBJ1-1 gives the whole variable domain ETGVTQSPTHLIKTRGQQVTLRCSSQSGHNTVSWYQQALGQGPQFIFQYYREEENGRGNFPPRFSGLQFPNYSSELNVNALELDDSALYLCASSLAGTRNTEAFFGQGTRLTVV.

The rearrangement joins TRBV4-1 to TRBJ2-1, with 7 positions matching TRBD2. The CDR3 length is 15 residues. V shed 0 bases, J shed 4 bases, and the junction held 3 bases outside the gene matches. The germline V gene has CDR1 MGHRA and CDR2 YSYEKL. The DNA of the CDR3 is TGCGCCAGCAGCCAAGAAAGGCGGGGGTACAATGAGCAGTTCTTC. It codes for CASSQERRGYNEQFF.

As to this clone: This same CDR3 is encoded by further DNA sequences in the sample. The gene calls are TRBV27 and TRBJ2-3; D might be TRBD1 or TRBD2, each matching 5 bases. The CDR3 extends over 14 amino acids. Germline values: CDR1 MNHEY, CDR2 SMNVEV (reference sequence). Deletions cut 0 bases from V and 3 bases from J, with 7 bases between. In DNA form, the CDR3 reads TGTGCCAGCAGTTTATCGTGGGGGACAGATACGCAGTATTTT. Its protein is CASSLSWGTDTQYF.

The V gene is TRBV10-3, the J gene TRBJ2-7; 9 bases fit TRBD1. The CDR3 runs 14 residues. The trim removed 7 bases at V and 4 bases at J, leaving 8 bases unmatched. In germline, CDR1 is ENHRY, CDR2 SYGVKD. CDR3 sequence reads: CAIMRDREKYEQYF. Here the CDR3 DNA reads TGTGCCATCATGCGGGACAGGGAGAAATACGAGCAGTACTTC.

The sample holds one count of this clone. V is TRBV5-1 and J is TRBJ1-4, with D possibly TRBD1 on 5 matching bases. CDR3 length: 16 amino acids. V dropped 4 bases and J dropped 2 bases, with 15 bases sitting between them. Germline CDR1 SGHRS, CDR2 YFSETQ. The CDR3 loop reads CASSPQGIGTNEKLFF. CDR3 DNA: TGCGCCAGCAGCCCCCAGGGAATAGGGACTAATGAAAAACTGTTTTTT.

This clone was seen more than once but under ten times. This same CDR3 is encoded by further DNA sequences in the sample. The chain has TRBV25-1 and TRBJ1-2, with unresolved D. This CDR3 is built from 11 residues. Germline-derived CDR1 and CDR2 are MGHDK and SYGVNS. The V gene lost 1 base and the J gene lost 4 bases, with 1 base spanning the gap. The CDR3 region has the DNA TGTGCCAGCAGTGAATCCTATGGCTACACCTTC. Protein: CASSESYGYTF.

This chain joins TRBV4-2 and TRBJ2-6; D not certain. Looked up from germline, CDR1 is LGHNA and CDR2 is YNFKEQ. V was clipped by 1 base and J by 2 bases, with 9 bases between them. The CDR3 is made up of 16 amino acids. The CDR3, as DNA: TGTGCCAGCAGCCAAGTTTCGAAGGCTGGGGCCAACGTCCTGACTTTC. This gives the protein CASSQVSKAGANVLTF.

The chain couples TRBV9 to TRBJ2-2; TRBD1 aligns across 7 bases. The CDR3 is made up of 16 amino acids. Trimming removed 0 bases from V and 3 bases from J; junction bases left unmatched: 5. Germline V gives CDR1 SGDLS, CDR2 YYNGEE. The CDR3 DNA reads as TGTGCCAGCAGCGTAGTGTCGACAGGGCACACCGGGGAGCTGTTTTTT. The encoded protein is CASSVVSTGHTGELFF. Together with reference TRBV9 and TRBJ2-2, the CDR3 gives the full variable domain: DSGVTQTPKHLITATGQRVTLRCSPRSGDLSVYWYQQSLDQGLQFLIQYYNGEERAKGNILERFSAQQFPDLHSELNLSSLELGDSALYFCASSVVSTGHTGELFFGEGSRLTVL.

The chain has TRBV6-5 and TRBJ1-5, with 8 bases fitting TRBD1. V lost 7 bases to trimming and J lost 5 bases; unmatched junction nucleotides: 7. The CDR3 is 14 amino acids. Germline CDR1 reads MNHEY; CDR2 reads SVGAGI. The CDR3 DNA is TGTGCCAGCAATTCCGGACAGGGTGATCAGCCCCAGCATTTT. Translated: CASNSGQGDQPQHF.

Written as DNA, the CDR3 is TGTGCCAGCAGCTTACTGACTAGCGGGCACAGAGGGGATACGCAGTATTTT. Residues: CASSLLTSGHRGDTQYF. This sequence joins TRBV7-9 and TRBJ2-3, with TRBD2 matching 10 bases. The V gene's germline CDR1 is SEHNR and CDR2 FQNEAQ (reference sequence). This CDR3 is built from 17 residues. V lost 2 bases and J lost 6; bases outside the gene matches: 11.

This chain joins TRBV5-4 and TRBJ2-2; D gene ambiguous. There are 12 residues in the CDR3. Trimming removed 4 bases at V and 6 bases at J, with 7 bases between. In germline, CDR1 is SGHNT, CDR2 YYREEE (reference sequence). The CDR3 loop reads CASSPVAGELFF. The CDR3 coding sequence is TGTGCCAGCAGCCCTGTAGCCGGGGAGCTGTTTTTT.